This TCR beta chain derives from a study of HIV-infected children after antiretroviral therapy interruption. The TCR library was built from RNA with a 3' RACE protocol and unique molecular identifiers. Each CDR3 protein is one row after TCRdb ran MiXCR on the 3' RACE reads. The repertoire has approximately 96,000 distinct CDR3 sequences, approximately 6.9% of them found once; the top ten carry 0.9% to 1.3%. This sample's treatment: PENTA 11 planned treatment interruption arm or continuous ART arm. Germline V gives CDR1 KGHDR, CDR2 SFDVKD. Trimming took off 3 bases at V and 3 bases at J, with 7 bases between the two ends. The length of the CDR3 is 13 residues. This clonotype was found many times.

This chain links TRBV24-1 with TRBJ1-2, with D possibly TRBD1 on 6 matching bases. The clonotype comes from a pool of human donors with HIV. The sample consisted of CD45RA+ CD4+ T cells from PBMCs, pooled from several time points, taken from a donor given antiretroviral therapy, either interrupted or continuous. This sample's subset: naive CD4+ CD45RA+ CD45RO- T cells. CDR3 nucleotide sequence: TGTGCCACCAGTGATGGGGGGCACTATGGCTACACCTTC. This codes for CATSDGGHYGYTF.